One and the same sample provided the 20 T cell receptor beta chains below, sequenced in a study of cytomegalovirus exposure and HLA in healthy donors. PCR employed 60 Vbeta and 13 Jbeta primers. The table came from immunoSEQ multiplex PCR; TCRdb's copy has only in-frame clones and leaves some out. Of about 150,000 clones in the sample, approximately 82% were seen once. The sample consisted of PBMCs. The receptor set was obtained from a middle-aged man in good health and CMV-seropositive.

The J gene is TRBJ2-7, the V gene TRBV21-1; TRBD1, the table's D call, lacks a check against the DNA. TRBV21-1 is a pseudogene segment. There are 20 residues in the CDR3. In nucleotides, the CDR3 is TGTGCCAGCAGCAAAGCTGGAGGGGGAAACAGGGGGCATGTTTGGTACGAGCAGTACGTC. Residues: CASSKAGGGNRGHVWYEQYV.

The chain has TRBV7-2 and TRBJ1-5; TRBD1 matches 7 bases. After removal of 6 bases from V and 4 bases from J, the junction contained 9 bases not matched to a gene. CDR1 and CDR2 (germline): SGHTA, FQGNSA. The CDR3 is made up of 15 amino acids. Written as DNA, the CDR3 is TGTGCCAGCAGTGAACAGGGGTTGGGAAATCAGCCCCAGCATTTT. Amino acid sequence: CASSEQGLGNQPQHF.

The genes are TRBV6-5 and TRBJ1-3; no firm D call. The CDR3 has 15 amino acids. Trimming cost V 5 bases and J 0 bases, with 11 bases left between them. The V gene's germline CDR1 is MNHEY and CDR2 SVGAGI. The CDR3 sequence: CASSRHPLSGNTIYF. The CDR3 nucleotides are TGTGCCAGCAGTCGACACCCTCTCTCTGGAAACACCATATATTTT.

The genes are TRBV14 and TRBJ2-2; TRBD1 agrees at 9 bases. The ends lost 1 base at V and 3 bases at J; junction bases unmatched: 9. Germline assignment: CDR1 SGHDN and CDR2 FVKESK. The CDR3 has 18 amino acids. As DNA, the CDR3 is TGTGCCAGCAGCCAAGGCACAGGGGGCTGGCTGGACACCGGGGAGCTGTTTTTT. Its translation: CASSQGTGGWLDTGELFF.

This chain links TRBV5-4 with TRBJ1-1; D is uncertain. This CDR3 region has 14 residues. Germline loops: CDR1 SGHNT, CDR2 YYREEE (reference sequence). Trimming stripped 3 bases from V and 3 bases from J, with 12 bases between. The CDR3 loop reads CASSSRKADTEAFF. The DNA for the CDR3 is TGTGCCAGCAGCTCCAGGAAAGCAGACACTGAAGCTTTCTTT.

This chain links TRBV6-5 with TRBJ2-2; a weak D match, TRBD1 (5 bases). The V and J ends lost 4 bases and 4 bases respectively, with 7 bases between them. This CDR3 spans 13 amino acids. Germline assignment: CDR1 MNHEY and CDR2 SVGAGI. Written as DNA, the CDR3 is TGTGCCAGCAGTTCAGGGCCCACCGGGGAGCTGTTTTTT. Amino acid sequence: CASSSGPTGELFF.

Here the CDR3 DNA reads TGTGCCAGTAGTGAAGGGGCCTATAGCAATCAGCCCCAGCATTTT. It is translated as CASSEGAYSNQPQHF. The rearrangement uses TRBV19 and TRBJ1-5; possibly TRBD1 for D (5 bases). The CDR3 is 15 residues long. V gave up 5 bases and J gave up 0 bases, with 11 bases separating them. CDR1 and CDR2 from the germline V gene are LNHDA and SQIVND (reference sequence).

This chain uses TRBV10-3 with TRBJ2-7; 10 nucleotides line up with TRBD2. The V and J ends lost 6 bases and 3 bases, in that order; junction bases with no gene match: 2. CDR1 and CDR2 (germline): ENHRY, SYGVKD. The CDR3 is 13 residues long. CDR3 residues: CAISASGGYEQYF. In nucleotides, the CDR3 is TGTGCCATCAGCGCTAGCGGGGGCTACGAGCAGTACTTC.

The CDR3 spells CASSLETGGHGYTF. DNA for the CDR3: TGTGCCAGCAGTCTTGAGACAGGGGGTCATGGCTACACCTTC. This rearrangement joins TRBV2 to TRBJ1-2, with TRBD1 matching over 9 bases. The CDR3 covers 14 residues. V trimming: 5 bases; J trimming: 6 bases; junction bases outside the gene matches: 7. Germline-derived CDR1 and CDR2 are SNHLY and FYNNEI.

The chain uses TRBV16 and TRBJ1-1; no clear D gene. The CDR3 has 14 residues. Looked up from germline, CDR1 is KGHSY and CDR2 is FQNENV. V dropped 4 bases and J dropped 6 bases, with 15 bases sitting between them. In DNA, the CDR3 is TGTGCCAGCAGCCGATTTTCCGGGGAGGCTGAAGCTTTCTTT. Translated: CASSRFSGEAEAFF.

The gene calls are TRBV6-5 and TRBJ2-7, with 7 bases identical to TRBD2. The V gene end was trimmed by 5 bases and the J gene end by 7 bases; junction bases not matched to a gene: 14. CDR1 is MNHEY, CDR2 SVGAGI, per germline. The CDR3 totals 15 residues. CDR3 sequence (DNA): TGTGCCAGCAGTCCCCGGAAAAGCGGGGCCGTGGAGCAGTACTTC. Encoded protein: CASSPRKSGAVEQYF.

J is TRBJ2-3 and V is TRBV10-2; a possible D gene is TRBD1 (6 bases). V gave up 10 bases and J gave up 5 bases, with 13 bases separating them. There are 12 residues in the CDR3. Germline CDR1 and CDR2: WSHSY and SAAADI. The CDR3 protein is CAITRGGDTQYF. DNA of the CDR3: TGCGCCATCACCCGAGGGGGAGATACGCAGTATTTT.

The J gene is TRBJ1-4, the V gene TRBV5-4, with 8 bases lining up with TRBD1. Trimming at V came to 2 bases and at J to 7 bases, leaving 7 bases not matched to a gene. Germline CDR1 and CDR2: SGHNT and YYREEE (reference sequence). This CDR3 contains 15 residues. The chain's CDR3 is CASSLGQGTGEKLFF. The CDR3 DNA reads as TGTGCCAGCAGCTTAGGACAGGGTACGGGTGAAAAACTGTTTTTT.

As for this clone: Other DNA sequences in this specimen translate into the identical CDR3. This chain links TRBV19 with TRBJ2-3, with 7 bases fitting TRBD2. Germline V CDR1 and CDR2: LNHDA, SQIVND (reference sequence). This CDR3 spans 15 amino acids. V trimming: 1 base; J trimming: 3 bases; junction bases outside the gene matches: 4. CDR3 protein: CASSIGGGFTDTQYF. CDR3 DNA sequence: TGTGCCAGTAGTATAGGGGGGGGGTTTACAGATACGCAGTATTTT.

This clone occurred once. V usage is TRBV2 and J usage is TRBJ2-6, with D unresolved. Germline CDR1 reads SNHLY; CDR2 reads FYNNEI. The CDR3 totals 15 residues. Trimming removed 2 bases at V and 0 bases at J, with 5 bases between. CDR3 sequence (DNA): TGTGCCAGCAGTGAAAGCCGCTCTGGGGCCAACGTCCTGACTTTC. Translating it yields CASSESRSGANVLTF.

V is TRBV6-5 and J is TRBJ2-7; TRBD1 matches 9 bases. CDR3 length: 14 amino acids. V gave up 6 bases and J gave up 4 bases; unmatched junction bases: 7. Germline CDR1 reads MNHEY; CDR2 reads SVGAGI. Written as DNA, the CDR3 is TGTGCCAGCAGCTCTCCGGGACAGGGATACGAGCAGTACTTC. It translates to CASSSPGQGYEQYF.

Here the CDR3 reads CASGLAGEPSTDTQYF. The DNA of the CDR3 is TGTGCCAGCGGACTAGCGGGGGAACCTAGCACAGATACGCAGTATTTT. J is TRBJ2-3 and V is TRBV5-4, with 13 bases lining up with TRBD2. CDR1 is SGHNT and CDR2 is YYREEE in the germline V gene (reference sequence). V lost 7 bases to trimming and J lost 0 bases; unmatched junction nucleotides: 5. The CDR3 length is 16 residues.

The gene calls are TRBV7-3 and TRBJ2-2, with no clear D. The CDR3 is made up of 15 amino acids. The germline V gene encodes CDR1 SGHTA and CDR2 FQGTGA. Trimming pared 1 base from V and 6 bases from J, leaving 12 bases between. The CDR3 nucleotides read TGTGCCAGCAGCTTAAACGGTCTGGTCGCCGGGGAGCTGTTTTTT. This codes for CASSLNGLVAGELFF.

V and J are TRBV30 and TRBJ1-1; 7 nucleotides agree with TRBD1. Germline V gene sequence: CDR1 GTSNPN, CDR2 SVGIG (reference sequence). Unmatched junction bases numbered 4, after V lost 2 bases and J lost 4 bases. There are 13 residues in the CDR3. The CDR3 loop is CAWSLRDSTEAFF. CDR3 coding DNA: TGTGCCTGGAGTCTCCGGGACAGCACTGAAGCTTTCTTT.

For this clone: One end of the junction varies from germline; a read error may be responsible. The identical CDR3 is also encoded by other nucleotide sequences in the sample. The rearrangement links TRBV4-1 to TRBJ1-2, with D uncertain. The CDR3 covers 15 residues. The germline gives CDR1 MGHRA, CDR2 YSYEKL. Here the CDR3 DNA reads TGCGCCAGTAGCCAAGAAAGCCGGGTCTCCTATGGCTACACCTTC. Its protein is CASSQESRVSYGYTF.